These T cell receptor beta chains were read from a single sample in a study of OX40 agonist ivuxolimab in advanced cancers. TCRdb's table, derived via immunoSEQ multiplex PCR, lists solely in-frame clones and lacks some. The data hold roughly 60,000 clones, with less than 95% observed a single time. The specimen was CD4+ or CD8+ T cells sorted from blood, collected in a trial of the OX40 agonist ivuxolimab. The receptors here all came from an adult with an advanced solid tumor such as melanoma, head and neck, liver or kidney cancer. Each CDR3 is given with its conserved first and last residue. The D gene is left open where the match is weak. The size of a clone is reported for some rows only, either as once, few or many, or as a class for expanded clones.

d_call: TRBD2
j_call: TRBJ2-1
v_call: TRBV5-1
clone_size: once
cdr3_nt: TGCGCCAGCAGAGGAGCGGGAGGGTCTGACAATGAGCAGTTCTTC
cdr3_aa: CASRGAGGSDNEQFF

d_call: TRBD1
j_call: TRBJ1-1
v_call: TRBV5-4
clone_size: NA
cdr3_nt: TGTGCCAGCAGCTTGATAACAGGGGACACTGAAGCTTTCTTT
cdr3_aa: CASSLITGDTEAFF

d_call: TRBD2
j_call: TRBJ2-3
v_call: TRBV30
clone_size: once
cdr3_nt: TGTGCCTGGAATTCCGCGGGACTAGCCCAATTGCGTACAGATACGCAGTATTTT
cdr3_aa: CAWNSAGLAQLRTDTQYF

d_call: NA
j_call: TRBJ1-5
v_call: TRBV7-2
clone_size: NA
cdr3_nt: TGTGCCAGCAGCCCCACTTCCGGTCAGCCCCAGCATTTT
cdr3_aa: CASSPTSGQPQHF

d_call: NA
j_call: TRBJ1-5
v_call: TRBV11-3
clone_size: NA
cdr3_nt: TGTGCCAGCAGCACGCAGGAAAATCAGCCCCAGCATTTT
cdr3_aa: CASSTQENQPQHF

d_call: TRBD1
j_call: TRBJ1-2
v_call: TRBV6-5
clone_size: NA
cdr3_nt: TGTGCCAGCAGCCGGGACAGGGAACGCTACACCTTC
cdr3_aa: CASSRDRERYTF

d_call: NA
j_call: TRBJ2-5
v_call: TRBV11-3
clone_size: NA
cdr3_nt: TGTGCCAGCAGCTACCCCCAGGGTTCTAAAGAGACCCAGTACTTC
cdr3_aa: CASSYPQGSKETQYF

d_call: NA
j_call: TRBJ2-3
v_call: TRBV7-7
clone_size: NA
cdr3_nt: TGTGCCAGCAGCTTAGGTCGGTCAGATACGCAGTATTTT
cdr3_aa: CASSLGRSDTQYF

d_call: NA
j_call: TRBJ2-7
v_call: TRBV10-3
clone_size: NA
cdr3_nt: TGTGCCATCAGCCACACGATTCATGACTCCTACGAGCAGTACTTC
cdr3_aa: CAISHTIHDSYEQYF

d_call: TRBD1
j_call: TRBJ2-5
v_call: TRBV5-6
clone_size: NA
cdr3_nt: TGTGCCAGCAGCCTGGGACAGGGTACGACCCAGTACTTC
cdr3_aa: CASSLGQGTTQYF

d_call: NA
j_call: TRBJ1-2
v_call: TRBV4-3
clone_size: NA
cdr3_nt: TGCGCCAGCAGCCACCACGGGGATGGCTACACCTTC
cdr3_aa: CASSHHGDGYTF

d_call: NA
j_call: TRBJ2-5
v_call: TRBV7-9
clone_size: NA
cdr3_nt: TGTGCCAGCAGCGAGGGGGGCGGAGTAGAGACCCAGTACTTC
cdr3_aa: CASSEGGGVETQYF

d_call: TRBD1
j_call: TRBJ2-5
v_call: TRBV19
clone_size: NA
cdr3_nt: TGTGCCAGTAGTAGAGACGGGACAGGGACGGGGAAGACCCAGTACTTC
cdr3_aa: CASSRDGTGTGKTQYF

d_call: TRBD2
j_call: TRBJ2-3
v_call: TRBV2
clone_size: NA
cdr3_nt: TGTGCCAGCTCAGATGGGACTAGCGGGAGGGCCGGTACAGATACGCAGTATTTT
cdr3_aa: CASSDGTSGRAGTDTQYF

d_call: NA
j_call: TRBJ1-5
v_call: TRBV30
clone_size: NA
cdr3_nt: TGTGCCTGGAGTTATGGAGGTTATAGCAATCAGCCCCAGCATTTT
cdr3_aa: CAWSYGGYSNQPQHF

d_call: NA
j_call: TRBJ2-3
v_call: TRBV18
clone_size: NA
cdr3_nt: TGTGCCAGCTCCCTCCGCGAGGTTAGCACAGATACGCAGTATTTT
cdr3_aa: CASSLREVSTDTQYF

d_call: NA
j_call: TRBJ2-7
v_call: TRBV30
clone_size: NA
cdr3_nt: TGTGCCTGGGACTCCACGGGAGAGGGCGAGCAGTACTTC
cdr3_aa: CAWDSTGEGEQYF

d_call: NA
j_call: TRBJ2-1
v_call: TRBV9
clone_size: NA
cdr3_nt: TGTGCCAGCAGCGTTGATGGTGGAACCACTTACAATGAGCAGTTCTTC
cdr3_aa: CASSVDGGTTYNEQFF

d_call: TRBD1
j_call: TRBJ2-3
v_call: TRBV18
clone_size: NA
cdr3_nt: TGTGCCAGCTCACCAACAGGGGGCAGCACAGATACGCAGTATTTT
cdr3_aa: CASSPTGGSTDTQYF

d_call: TRBD2
j_call: TRBJ2-5
v_call: TRBV7-2
clone_size: NA
cdr3_nt: TGTGCCAGCAGCTCTCTAGCGGGAGGCCCAGAGACCCAGTACTTC
cdr3_aa: CASSSLAGGPETQYF

d_call: TRBD1
j_call: TRBJ2-6
v_call: TRBV5-1
clone_size: NA
cdr3_nt: TGCGCCAGCTATGGACAGGGCGGTGGGGCCAACGTCCTGACTTTC
cdr3_aa: CASYGQGGGANVLTF

d_call: TRBD1
j_call: TRBJ2-5
v_call: TRBV5-1
clone_size: NA
cdr3_nt: TGCGCCAGCAGCTTGACAGGGGCCCCGTCGGAGACCCAGTACTTC
cdr3_aa: CASSLTGAPSETQYF

d_call: TRBD2
j_call: TRBJ2-7
v_call: TRBV18
clone_size: NA
cdr3_nt: TGTGCCAGCTCACCGTCCGTGGGGGTGGGACTAGGTTCGGCCGAGCAGTACTTC
cdr3_aa: CASSPSVGVGLGSAEQYF

d_call: TRBD1
j_call: TRBJ1-2
v_call: TRBV7-2
clone_size: NA
cdr3_nt: TGTGCCAGCAGCTTCGGGCAGGGGGATGGCTACACCTTC
cdr3_aa: CASSFGQGDGYTF

d_call: TRBD2
j_call: TRBJ2-7
v_call: TRBV7-8
clone_size: NA
cdr3_nt: TGTGCCAGCAGCTTAGGACGTACTAGCGGGGTCACCTACGAGCAGTACTTC
cdr3_aa: CASSLGRTSGVTYEQYF

d_call: NA
j_call: TRBJ1-2
v_call: TRBV19
clone_size: few
cdr3_nt: TGTGCCAGTAGCCTAAGTTTCTATGGCTACACCTTC
cdr3_aa: CASSLSFYGYTF

d_call: NA
j_call: TRBJ2-5
v_call: TRBV5-1
clone_size: NA
cdr3_nt: TGCGCCAGCATGGCCGGACAACAAGAGACCCAGTACTTC
cdr3_aa: CASMAGQQETQYF

d_call: NA
j_call: TRBJ2-1
v_call: TRBV18
clone_size: once
cdr3_nt: TGTGCCAGCTCACCATCGGAGGATGAGCAGTTCTTC
cdr3_aa: CASSPSEDEQFF

d_call: TRBD1
j_call: TRBJ2-3
v_call: TRBV7-2
clone_size: NA
cdr3_nt: TGTGCCAGCAGCCCACAGGGGGCGGATACGCAGTATTTT
cdr3_aa: CASSPQGADTQYF

d_call: TRBD2
j_call: TRBJ2-1
v_call: TRBV30
clone_size: NA
cdr3_nt: TGTGCCTGGACCGGGACTAGCGGGAGATACAATGAGCAGTTCTTC
cdr3_aa: CAWTGTSGRYNEQFF

d_call: TRBD1
j_call: TRBJ2-1
v_call: TRBV6-5
clone_size: NA
cdr3_nt: TGTGCCAGCAGTTGGGACAGGGTCTTCAATGAGCAGTTCTTC
cdr3_aa: CASSWDRVFNEQFF

d_call: NA
j_call: TRBJ1-5
v_call: TRBV19
clone_size: NA
cdr3_nt: TGTGCCAGTAGTATAGCCAGGGCCAATCAGCCCCAGCATTTT
cdr3_aa: CASSIARANQPQHF

d_call: TRBD1
j_call: TRBJ1-3
v_call: TRBV5-4
clone_size: NA
cdr3_nt: TGTGCCAGCAGGACAGGGGATGGAGCTGGAAACACCATATATTTT
cdr3_aa: CASRTGDGAGNTIYF

d_call: NA
j_call: TRBJ1-2
v_call: TRBV4-3
clone_size: NA
cdr3_nt: TGCGCCAGCAGCCAAGAGAAGCGAAGGGATAACTATGGCTACACCTTC
cdr3_aa: CASSQEKRRDNYGYTF

d_call: NA
j_call: TRBJ2-2
v_call: TRBV7-2
clone_size: once
cdr3_nt: TGTGCCAGCAGCTTGGCACCAGGCACCGGGGAGCTGTTTTTT
cdr3_aa: CASSLAPGTGELFF

d_call: NA
j_call: TRBJ2-6
v_call: TRBV6-1
clone_size: NA
cdr3_nt: TGTGCCAGCAGTGATATGGGGAAGGCTGGGGCCAACGTCCTGACTTTC
cdr3_aa: CASSDMGKAGANVLTF

d_call: TRBD1
j_call: TRBJ1-5
v_call: TRBV19
clone_size: NA
cdr3_nt: TGTGCCAGTTATACCTCAGGGGGCGGAGGTCAGCCCCAGCATTTT
cdr3_aa: CASYTSGGGGQPQHF

d_call: TRBD1
j_call: TRBJ1-5
v_call: TRBV5-1
clone_size: NA
cdr3_nt: TGCGCCAGCAGCTTGGCCGGGACAGGGGGCGGTCAGCCCCAGCATTTT
cdr3_aa: CASSLAGTGGGQPQHF

d_call: TRBD2
j_call: TRBJ2-3
v_call: TRBV27
clone_size: NA
cdr3_nt: TGTGCCAGCAGTTTATCGATTTTAGCGGGTTTGGGGGATACGCAGTATTTT
cdr3_aa: CASSLSILAGLGDTQYF

d_call: TRBD1
j_call: TRBJ1-3
v_call: TRBV5-4
clone_size: once
cdr3_nt: TGTGCCAGCACGGATAGGGACAGACGCTCGGGCATATATTTT
cdr3_aa: CASTDRDRRSGIYF

d_call: NA
j_call: TRBJ2-3
v_call: TRBV6-1
clone_size: NA
cdr3_nt: TGTCCCCATCCCTCCGCAAGCACAGATACGCAGTATTTT
cdr3_aa: CPHPSASTDTQYF

d_call: NA
j_call: TRBJ2-1
v_call: TRBV19
clone_size: once
cdr3_nt: TGTGCCAGTAGTATAGATACAGGGAACAATGAGCAGTTCTTC
cdr3_aa: CASSIDTGNNEQFF

d_call: TRBD2
j_call: TRBJ2-3
v_call: TRBV7-9
clone_size: NA
cdr3_nt: TGTGCCAGCAGCCCGGGACTAGGCACAGATACGCAGTATTTT
cdr3_aa: CASSPGLGTDTQYF

d_call: TRBD2
j_call: TRBJ2-2
v_call: TRBV2
clone_size: NA
cdr3_nt: TGTGCCAGCACCCGACCGGGAGGGAACACCGGGGAGCTGTTTTTT
cdr3_aa: CASTRPGGNTGELFF

d_call: TRBD2
j_call: TRBJ2-1
v_call: TRBV10-1
clone_size: NA
cdr3_nt: TGCGCCAGCAGTCCCGCGACTAGCGGGGCCTACAATGAGCAGTTCTTC
cdr3_aa: CASSPATSGAYNEQFF

d_call: TRBD2
j_call: TRBJ2-1
v_call: TRBV19
clone_size: NA
cdr3_nt: TGTGCCAGCACCCCTTCGATTACTAGCGGATACAATGAGCAGTTCTTC
cdr3_aa: CASTPSITSGYNEQFF

d_call: TRBD1
j_call: TRBJ2-7
v_call: TRBV6-5
clone_size: NA
cdr3_nt: TGTGCCAGCAGTTACCTGGACAGGGGTTCCTACGAGCAGTACTTC
cdr3_aa: CASSYLDRGSYEQYF

d_call: NA
j_call: TRBJ1-2
v_call: TRBV30
clone_size: NA
cdr3_nt: TGTGCCTGGAGTTTAAGTCCCCAAACAGGTCAGCGCTACACCTTC
cdr3_aa: CAWSLSPQTGQRYTF

d_call: NA
j_call: TRBJ2-1
v_call: TRBV18
clone_size: NA
cdr3_nt: TGTGCCAGCTCACCAGGGGGGTTCGACTACAATGAGCAGTTCTTC
cdr3_aa: CASSPGGFDYNEQFF

d_call: NA
j_call: TRBJ2-7
v_call: TRBV29-1
clone_size: NA
cdr3_nt: TGCAGCGTTGAAGATTCAGCTGGGCGGGAGCAGTACTTC
cdr3_aa: CSVEDSAGREQYF

d_call: NA
j_call: TRBJ1-6
v_call: TRBV5-1
clone_size: NA
cdr3_nt: TGCGCCAGCAGCTTGGACAGGCCCTATAATTCACCCCTCCACTTT
cdr3_aa: CASSLDRPYNSPLHF

d_call: TRBD1
j_call: TRBJ1-2
v_call: TRBV28
clone_size: NA
cdr3_nt: TGTGCCAGCAGTATTGGGACAGGGAACTATGGCTACACCTTC
cdr3_aa: CASSIGTGNYGYTF

d_call: TRBD1
j_call: TRBJ2-7
v_call: TRBV6-1
clone_size: NA
cdr3_nt: TGTGCCAGCAGAGGGCCGGGACAGGGGTCCAACGAGCAGTACTTC
cdr3_aa: CASRGPGQGSNEQYF

d_call: TRBD1
j_call: TRBJ2-7
v_call: TRBV10-1
clone_size: NA
cdr3_nt: TGCGCCAGCAGTGAATTACAGGGGGCTAAATACGAGCAGTACTTC
cdr3_aa: CASSELQGAKYEQYF

d_call: TRBD1
j_call: TRBJ2-1
v_call: TRBV9
clone_size: NA
cdr3_nt: TGTGCCAGCAGCGCCCAGGGGGCGGGGTCCTACAATGAGCAGTTCTTC
cdr3_aa: CASSAQGAGSYNEQFF

d_call: TRBD1
j_call: TRBJ2-7
v_call: TRBV5-4
clone_size: NA
cdr3_nt: TGTGCCAGCAGCTGGAAGGGACAGAGACACGAGCAGTACTTC
cdr3_aa: CASSWKGQRHEQYF

d_call: NA
j_call: TRBJ2-7
v_call: TRBV5-1
clone_size: NA
cdr3_nt: TGCGCCAGCTCAAGGGACCGCGACTACGAGCAGTACTTC
cdr3_aa: CASSRDRDYEQYF

d_call: NA
j_call: TRBJ2-4
v_call: TRBV6-4
clone_size: NA
cdr3_nt: TGTGCCAGCTCACTCAATGGGGGACCCGGTAACATTCAGTACTTC
cdr3_aa: CASSLNGGPGNIQYF